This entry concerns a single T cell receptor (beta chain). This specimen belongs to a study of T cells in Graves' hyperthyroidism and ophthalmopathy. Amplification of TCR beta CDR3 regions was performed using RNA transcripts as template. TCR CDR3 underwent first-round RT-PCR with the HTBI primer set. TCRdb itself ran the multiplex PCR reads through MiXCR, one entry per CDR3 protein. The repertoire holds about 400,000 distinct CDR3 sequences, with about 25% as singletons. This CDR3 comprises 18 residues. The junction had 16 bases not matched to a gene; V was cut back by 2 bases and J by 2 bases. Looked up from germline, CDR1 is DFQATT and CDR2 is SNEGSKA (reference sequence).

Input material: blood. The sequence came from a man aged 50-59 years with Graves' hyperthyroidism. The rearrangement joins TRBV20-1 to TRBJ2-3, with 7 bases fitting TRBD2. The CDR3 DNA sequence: TGCAGTGCTAGACCATCGGGCTTTGCGGGGGTTTACACAGATACGCAGTATTTT. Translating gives CSARPSGFAGVYTDTQYF.